These 5 T cell receptor beta chains share one sample of origin, sequenced in a study of T-cell memory formation after mild COVID-19. TCRdb recomputed calls from the 5' RACE reads with MiXCR, one row per CDR3 protein. The sample includes hundreds of thousands of distinct CDR3 sequences, under 25% seen only once; the top ten take around 20%. Sequenced sample: PBMCs or a T cell subset sorted from them (not recorded which). Every receptor here comes from a man between 18 and 35 years old who had mild COVID-19 (a few samples of this study predate the infection). Cell type and time point are not known.

This sequence joins TRBV10-3 and TRBJ2-1, with 10 bases that match TRBD2. The CDR3 is 14 amino acids. The V gene end was trimmed by 7 bases and the J gene end by 10 bases; junction bases not matched to a gene: 10. CDR1 is ENHRY and CDR2 is SYGVKD in the germline V gene. CDR3 residues: CAITKSGGVSEQFF. CDR3 nucleotide sequence: TGTGCCATCACCAAAAGCGGGGGGGTCAGCGAGCAGTTCTTC.

The chain uses TRBV20-1 and TRBJ1-3, with D hard to call. CDR3 length: 14 residues. Between the trimmed V and J ends, which lost 5 bases and 4 bases, there was a span of 15 bases. Per the germline V gene, CDR1 is DFQATT and CDR2 is SNEGSKA (reference sequence). Here the CDR3 reads CSARSWGQGNTIYF. The CDR3 nucleotides read TGCAGTGCTCGCTCCTGGGGTCAAGGAAACACCATATATTTT.

CDR3 coding DNA: TGTGCCAGCAGCCAAGGACTCTATACGCAGTATTTT. Translating gives CASSQGLYTQYF. The chain carries TRBV3-1 and TRBJ2-3; D unresolved. The germline V gene has CDR1 LGHDT and CDR2 YNNKEL (reference sequence). Trimming took off 1 base at V and 7 bases at J, with 6 bases between the two ends. The CDR3 loop spans 12 amino acids.

At least ten counts were recorded for this clonotype. V gene TRBV5-1 combines with J gene TRBJ2-1, with D unresolved. The CDR3 runs 15 residues. Per the germline V gene, CDR1 is SGHRS and CDR2 is YFSETQ. V lost 0 bases and J 0 bases, leaving 7 bases between the germline ends. DNA for the CDR3: TGCGCCAGCAGCTTGGTTGGTAGCTCCTACAATGAGCAGTTCTTC. Its translation: CASSLVGSSYNEQFF.

The DNA of the CDR3 is TGCAGTGCTAGAGGCCCCGGGAGCGGGGGGGCCGGTACGCAGTATTTT. Protein sequence: CSARGPGSGGAGTQYF. The chain carries TRBV20-1 and TRBJ2-3; TRBD2 agrees at 10 bases. The length of the CDR3 is 16 residues. V trimming: 1 base; J trimming: 8 bases; junction bases outside the gene matches: 12. Looked up from germline, CDR1 is DFQATT and CDR2 is SNEGSKA (reference sequence).